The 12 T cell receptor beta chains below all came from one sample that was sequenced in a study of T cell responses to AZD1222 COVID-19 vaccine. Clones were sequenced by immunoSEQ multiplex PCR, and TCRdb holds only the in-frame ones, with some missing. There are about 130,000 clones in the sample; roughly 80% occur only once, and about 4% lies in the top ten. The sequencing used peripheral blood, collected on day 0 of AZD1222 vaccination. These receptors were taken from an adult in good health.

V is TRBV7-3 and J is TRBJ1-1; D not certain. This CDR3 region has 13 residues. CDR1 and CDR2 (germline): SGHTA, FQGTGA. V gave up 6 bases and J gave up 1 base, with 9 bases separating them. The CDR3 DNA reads TGTGCCAGCAGGAAGGACGCGAACACTGAAGCTTTCTTT. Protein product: CASRKDANTEAFF.

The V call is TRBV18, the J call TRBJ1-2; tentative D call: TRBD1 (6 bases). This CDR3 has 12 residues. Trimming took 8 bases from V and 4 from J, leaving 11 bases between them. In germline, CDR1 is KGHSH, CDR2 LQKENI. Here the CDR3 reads CASSGGSYGYTF. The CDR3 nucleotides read TGTGCCAGCAGCGGGGGCTCCTATGGCTACACCTTC.

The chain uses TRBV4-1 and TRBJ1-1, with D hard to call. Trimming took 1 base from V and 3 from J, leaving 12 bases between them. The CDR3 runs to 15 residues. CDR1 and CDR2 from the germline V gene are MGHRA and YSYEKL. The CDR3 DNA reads TGCGCCAGCAGCCAAGGCGAGTTGGGGTACACTGAAGCTTTCTTT. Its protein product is CASSQGELGYTEAFF.

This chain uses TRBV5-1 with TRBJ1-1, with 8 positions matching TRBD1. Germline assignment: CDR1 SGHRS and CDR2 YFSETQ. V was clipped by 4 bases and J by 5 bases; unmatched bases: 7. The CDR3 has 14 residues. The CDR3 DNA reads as TGCGCCAGCAGCCCGGGGACAGGAAATACTGAAGCTTTCTTT. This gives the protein CASSPGTGNTEAFF.

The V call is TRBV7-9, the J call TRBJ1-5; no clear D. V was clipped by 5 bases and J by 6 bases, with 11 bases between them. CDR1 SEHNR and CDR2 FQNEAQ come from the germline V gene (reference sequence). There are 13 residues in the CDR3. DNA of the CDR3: TGTGCCAGCAGCGGCAAGTATGGTCAGCCCCAGCATTTT. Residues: CASSGKYGQPQHF.

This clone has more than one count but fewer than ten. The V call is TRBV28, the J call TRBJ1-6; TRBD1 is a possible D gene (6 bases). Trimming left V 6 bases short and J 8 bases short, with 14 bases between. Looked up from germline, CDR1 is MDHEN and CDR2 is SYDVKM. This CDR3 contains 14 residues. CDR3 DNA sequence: TGTGCCAGCAGCGGTACAGGGTCCTATTCACCCCTCCACTTT. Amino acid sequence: CASSGTGSYSPLHF.

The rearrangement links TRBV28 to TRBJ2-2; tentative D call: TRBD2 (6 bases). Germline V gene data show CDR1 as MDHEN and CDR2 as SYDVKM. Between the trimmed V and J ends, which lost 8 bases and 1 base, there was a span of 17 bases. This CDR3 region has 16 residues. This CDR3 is CASGTPGLRNTGELFF. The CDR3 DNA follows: TGTGCCAGCGGTACGCCGGGACTCAGGAACACCGGGGAGCTGTTTTTT. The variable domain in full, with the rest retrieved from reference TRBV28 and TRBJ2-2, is DVKVTQSSRYLVKRTGEKVFLECVQDMDHENMFWYRQDPGLGLRLIYFSYDVKMKEKGDIPEGYSVSREKKERFSLILESASTNQTSMYLCASGTPGLRNTGELFFGEGSRLTVL.

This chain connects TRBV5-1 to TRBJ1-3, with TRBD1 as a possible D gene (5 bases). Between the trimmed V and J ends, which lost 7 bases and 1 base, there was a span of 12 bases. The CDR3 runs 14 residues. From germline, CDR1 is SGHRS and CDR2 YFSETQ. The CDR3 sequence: CASSGTASGNTIYF. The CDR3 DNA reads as TGCGCCAGCTCCGGGACGGCATCTGGAAACACCATATATTTT.

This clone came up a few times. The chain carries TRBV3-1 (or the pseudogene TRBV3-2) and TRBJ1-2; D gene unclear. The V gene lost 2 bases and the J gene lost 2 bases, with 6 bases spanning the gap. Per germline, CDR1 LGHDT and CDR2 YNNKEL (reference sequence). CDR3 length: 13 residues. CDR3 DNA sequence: TGTGCCAGCAGCCAAACCGTAAACTATGGCTACACCTTC. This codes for CASSQTVNYGYTF.

The CDR3 loop is CASSAPGLAWGGEQFF. Here the CDR3 DNA reads TGTGCCAGCAGCGCACCGGGACTGGCCTGGGGGGGTGAGCAGTTCTTC. The chain uses TRBV9 and TRBJ2-1, with 7 bases fitting TRBD2. Germline CDR1 and CDR2: SGDLS and YYNGEE. The CDR3 totals 16 residues. V lost 3 bases to trimming and J lost 9 bases; unmatched junction nucleotides: 15. Full variable domain (remainder filled in from reference TRBV9 and TRBJ2-1): DSGVTQTPKHLITATGQRVTLRCSPRSGDLSVYWYQQSLDQGLQFLIQYYNGEERAKGNILERFSAQQFPDLHSELNLSSLELGDSALYFCASSAPGLAWGGEQFFGPGTRLTVL.

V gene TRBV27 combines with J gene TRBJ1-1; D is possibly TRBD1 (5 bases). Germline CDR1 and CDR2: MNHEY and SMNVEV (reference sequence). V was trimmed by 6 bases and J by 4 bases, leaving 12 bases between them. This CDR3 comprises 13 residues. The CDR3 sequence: CASRIQVGTEAFF. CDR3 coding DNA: TGTGCCAGCAGGATACAGGTGGGCACTGAAGCTTTCTTT.

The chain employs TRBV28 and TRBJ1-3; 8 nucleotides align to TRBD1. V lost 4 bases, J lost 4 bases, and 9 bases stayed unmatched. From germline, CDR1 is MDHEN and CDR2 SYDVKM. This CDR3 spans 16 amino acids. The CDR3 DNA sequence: TGTGCCAGCAGTTCCTTCAGGGGGCCGGGGGGAAACACCATATATTTT. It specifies CASSSFRGPGGNTIYF.